Following are 27 T cell receptor beta chains from one sample sequenced in a study of read filtering for tumor transcriptome and immune sequencing. This library used approximately 390 ng RNA and molecular barcoded adaptors spanning alpha/delta and beta/gamma chains. TCRdb ran MiXCR on the reads and lists one entry per CDR3 protein. The table has around 130,000 distinct CDR3 sequences, over 10% seen once. Sequenced input: a population of CD138-negative cells sorted from bone marrow. These receptors originate from a donor over 35 with multiple myeloma.

V usage is TRBV20-1 and J usage is TRBJ2-6; tentatively, D is TRBD1 (5 bases). In germline, CDR1 is DFQATT, CDR2 SNEGSKA (reference sequence). Trimming cost V 0 bases and J 1 base, with 7 bases left between them. The CDR3 covers 15 residues. CDR3 DNA: TGCAGTGCTAGAGACAGGGTTTCTGGGGCCAACGTCCTGACTTTC. Translating gives CSARDRVSGANVLTF.

The chain combines TRBV29-1 with TRBJ2-7, with 7 bases fitting TRBD1. Unmatched junction bases numbered 5, after V lost 7 bases and J lost 2 bases. Germline values: CDR1 SQVTM, CDR2 ANQGSEA. This CDR3 is built from 12 residues. The DNA for the CDR3 is TGCAGCGGACGGGGACAGACCTACGAGCAGTACTTC. Translating gives CSGRGQTYEQYF.

This rearrangement joins TRBV21-1 to TRBJ2-4; no DNA check was done on the table's D call, TRBD1. TRBV21-1 has pseudogene status. The CDR3 extends over 22 amino acids. CDR3 nucleotide sequence: TGTGCCAGCAGCAAAAGAGGGGACCGGGACAACAAGGGCTTACTAGCCAAAAACATTCAGTACTTC. This codes for CASSKRGDRDNKGLLAKNIQYF.

This clonotype was observed at least ten times. This chain uses TRBV2 with TRBJ1-5; TRBD1 is a possible D gene (5 bases). The CDR3 runs 16 residues. Trimming removed 2 bases at V and 4 bases at J, with 15 bases between. CDR1 and CDR2 (germline): SNHLY, FYNNEI. CDR3 coding DNA: TGTGCCAGCAGTGAACAGGGAGGGGAAGCTAATCAGCCCCAGCATTTT. Amino acid sequence: CASSEQGGEANQPQHF.

Notes on this clonotype: Being one base from a much bigger clone, this may be a read error. This chain links TRBV7-2 with TRBJ2-5; D ambiguous. Per germline, CDR1 SGHTA and CDR2 FQGNSA. The CDR3 runs 12 residues. In DNA form, the CDR3 reads TGTGCCAGCAGCCCGTACCAAGAGGCCCAGTACTTC. It translates to CASSPYQEAQYF.

This clonotype was observed a single time. Just one base apart from a much larger clone, this may be a read error. Lacking the conserved final phenylalanine or tryptophan, this CDR3 likely reflects a read error. The chain couples TRBV7-9 to TRBJ2-3; D could derive from TRBD1 or TRBD2 (5 bases each). The germline V and J ends were trimmed by 5 bases and 6 bases, with 18 bases remaining between them. The CDR3 totals 15 residues. Germline loops: CDR1 SEHNR, CDR2 FQNEAQ (reference sequence). CDR3 sequence: CASSHGTDFGDTQYL. Here the CDR3 DNA reads TGTGCCAGCAGCCACGGGACGGACTTCGGCGATACGCAGTATTTA.

This clonotype has only a few counts. The germline gene is not matched at one end of the junction; a read error may be the cause. V and J are TRBV7-8 and TRBJ2-1; D call uncertain. The CDR3 spans 15 residues. Germline CDR1 SGHVS, CDR2 FQNEAQ. The CDR3 DNA follows: TGTGCCAGCAGCCGAATCCAGAGCTCCTACAATGGGCAGCTCTTC. This encodes CASSRIQSSYNGQLF. The whole variable domain, remainder taken from reference TRBV7-8 and TRBJ2-1, is GAGVSQSPRYKVAKRGQDVALRCDPISGHVSLFWYQQALGQGPEFLTYFQNEAQLDKSGLPSDRFFAERPEGSVSTLKIQRTQQEDSAVYLCASSRIQSSYNGQLFGPGTRLTVL.

This clonotype has at least ten counts. V gene TRBV6-1 combines with J gene TRBJ2-1; 10 bases line up with TRBD2. CDR1 and CDR2 from the germline V gene are MNHNS and SASEGT. This CDR3 contains 14 residues. V was clipped by 6 bases and J by 5 bases; unmatched bases: 4. The CDR3 protein is CASSTSGIHNEQFF. The CDR3 DNA sequence: TGTGCCAGCAGCACTAGCGGGATTCACAATGAGCAGTTCTTC.

This clonotype was observed at least ten times. The chain recombines TRBV7-2 with TRBJ1-2, with D hard to call. Germline CDR1 reads SGHTA; CDR2 reads FQGNSA. V was pared by 5 bases and J by 4 bases, with 17 bases between. The CDR3 has 15 amino acids. The CDR3 region is CASSPTVGRGYGYTF. For the CDR3, the DNA is TGTGCCAGCAGCCCGACGGTCGGACGGGGCTATGGCTACACCTTC.

Points on this clonotype: This CDR3 fails to terminate in the conserved phenylalanine or tryptophan, so it likely reflects a read error. The chain links TRBV5-1 to TRBJ2-1, with TRBD2 matching 11 bases. Trimming at V came to 6 bases and at J to 3 bases, leaving 5 bases not matched to a gene. This CDR3 is 15 amino acids long. The germline V gene has CDR1 SGHRS and CDR2 YFSETQ. CDR3 loop: CASTVAGGGYNEQFL. CDR3 bases: TGCGCCAGCACAGTAGCGGGGGGGGGCTACAATGAGCAGTTCCTC.

This clonotype occurred many times. The chain is built from TRBV30 and TRBJ2-1; 8 positions agree with TRBD2. Germline V gene data show CDR1 as GTSNPN and CDR2 as SVGIG (reference sequence). The CDR3 runs to 15 residues. J lost 4 bases, V lost 0 bases, and 5 bases had no gene match. As DNA, the CDR3 is TGTGCCTGGAGTGTACTCGCGGGAGGTTACAATGAGCAGTTCTTC. This gives the protein CAWSVLAGGYNEQFF.

This clonotype appeared many times. This chain connects TRBV20-1 to TRBJ2-6; tentative D call: TRBD1 (6 bases). V dropped 6 bases and J dropped 0 bases, with 18 bases sitting between them. Per the germline V gene, CDR1 is DFQATT and CDR2 is SNEGSKA (reference sequence). The CDR3 loop spans 17 amino acids. CDR3: CSAGAQGSASGANVLTF. The DNA for the CDR3 is TGCAGTGCGGGGGCTCAGGGGTCGGCCTCTGGGGCCAACGTCCTGACTTTC.

In this sample, this clonotype turned up a few times. The chain employs TRBV6-5 and TRBJ2-5; TRBD2 aligns across 7 bases. Per the germline V gene, CDR1 is MNHEY and CDR2 is SVGAGI. V shed 8 bases and J 7 bases; nucleotides not matched to a gene: 13. The CDR3 consists of 14 residues. The CDR3 coding sequence is TGTGCCAGCCAGTGGGCTAGCGGTCGGGGGACCCAGTACTTC. Translating gives CASQWASGRGTQYF.

This clonotype was seen ten or more times. The J gene is TRBJ2-1, the V gene TRBV15, with 11 bases lining up with TRBD2. The CDR3 totals 16 residues. The germline CDR1 and CDR2 sequences are LNHNV and YYDKDF (reference sequence). Trimming removed 2 bases from V and 7 bases from J; junction bases left unmatched: 7. The CDR3 is CATSRNSGGAGNEQFF. CDR3 DNA sequence: TGTGCCACCAGCAGAAATAGCGGGGGGGCTGGGAATGAGCAGTTCTTC.

This clonotype was counted ten times or more. The chain carries TRBV7-9 and TRBJ1-1; D is undetermined. CDR3 size: 12 residues. CDR1 is SEHNR and CDR2 is FQNEAQ in the germline V gene (reference sequence). V was cut by 0 bases and J by 10 bases, with 9 bases left in between. DNA for the CDR3: TGTGCCAGCAGCTTAGCGCCGGTGGCAGCTTTCTTT. The encoded protein is CASSLAPVAAFF.

This clonotype was recorded a few times. The chain joins TRBV18 to TRBJ2-7; 9 nucleotides align to TRBD1. Germline values: CDR1 KGHSH, CDR2 LQKENI. V shed 0 bases and J 1 base; nucleotides not matched to a gene: 4. The CDR3 loop spans 16 amino acids. CDR3 loop: CASSPPRTGESYEQYF. The CDR3 coding sequence is TGTGCCAGCTCACCACCCCGGACAGGGGAGTCCTACGAGCAGTACTTC.

Notes on this clonotype: This may stem from a read error, because a much larger clone lies one nucleotide away. The chain uses TRBV5-1 and TRBJ2-1; 10 positions agree with TRBD2. The length of the CDR3 is 16 residues. V trimming: 2 bases; J trimming: 7 bases; junction bases outside the gene matches: 9. The germline V gene encodes CDR1 SGHRS and CDR2 YFSETQ. The CDR3 here is CASSLLASGRGNEQFF. The DNA for the CDR3 is TGCGCCAGCAGCTTACTCGCTAGCGGGAGAGGGAATGAGCAGTTCTTC.

In its sample, this clonotype was seen many times. J is TRBJ2-5 and V is TRBV7-8; TRBD2 matches at 13 bases. The ends lost 5 bases at V and 5 bases at J; junction bases unmatched: 8. CDR1 is SGHVS and CDR2 is FQNEAQ in the germline V gene. The CDR3 totals 16 residues. The CDR3 sequence is CASSPRTSGRAETQYF. As DNA, the CDR3 is TGTGCCAGCAGCCCTCGGACTAGCGGGAGAGCGGAGACCCAGTACTTC.

This clonotype was seen at least ten times. A clone one base away is much larger, so this may be a read error. This chain joins TRBV9 and TRBJ2-1; 10 bases agree with TRBD2. This CDR3 is 15 amino acids long. Germline assignment: CDR1 SGDLS and CDR2 YYNGEE. CDR3 protein: CASSPGTSVYNGQFF. CDR3 nucleotides: TGTGCCAGCAGCCCCGGGACTAGCGTCTACAATGGGCAGTTCTTC.

This clonotype was seen at least ten times. The V gene is TRBV7-2, the J gene TRBJ2-7, with D perhaps matching TRBD1 (6 bases). Germline assignment: CDR1 SGHTA and CDR2 FQGNSA. V lost 8 bases and J 1 base, leaving 12 bases between the germline ends. This CDR3 is 13 amino acids long. The CDR3 coding sequence is TGTGCCAGCTCCAAGGGGGATTCCTACGAGCAGTACTTC. It is translated as CASSKGDSYEQYF.

About this clonotype itself: This may stem from a read error, because a much larger clone lies one nucleotide away. This sequence joins TRBV29-1 and TRBJ1-1, with D possibly being TRBD1 (6 bases). Germline lookup yields CDR1 SQVTM and CDR2 ANQGSEA. CDR3 size: 11 residues. The CDR3 spells CSVVGGADAFF. The CDR3 region has the DNA TGCAGCGTTGTAGGGGGGGCTGACGCTTTCTTT.

The genes are TRBV6-8 and TRBJ1-1, with D perhaps TRBD1 (6 bases). V dropped 6 bases and J dropped 4 bases, with 18 bases sitting between them. Germline lookup yields CDR1 MNHGY and CDR2 SAAAGT. The CDR3 is 15 residues long. The CDR3 reads CASSPETGQSTEAFF. CDR3 bases: TGTGCCAGCAGCCCCGAGACAGGCCAGAGCACTGAAGCTTTCTTT.

To note about this clonotype: This may come from a read error, since a much larger clone is one base off. This is likely a read error, given that the CDR3 carries no conserved phenylalanine or tryptophan at its end. The V and J genes are TRBV6-2 or TRBV6-3 and TRBJ2-7; 8 nucleotides line up with TRBD2. V lost 7 bases to trimming and J lost 0 bases; unmatched junction nucleotides: 8. The CDR3 is made up of 15 amino acids. Per the germline V gene, CDR1 is MNHEY and CDR2 is SVGEGT. The CDR3 DNA reads TGTGCCAGCACCCCAACGGGGGGGAACTCCTACGAGCAGTACTCC. It yields the protein CASTPTGGNSYEQYS.

This clonotype was counted only a few times. The genes are TRBV7-2 and TRBJ2-3; 8 bases are shared with TRBD2. Germline V gene data show CDR1 as SGHTA and CDR2 as FQGNSA. V shed 5 bases, J shed 2 bases, and the junction held 9 bases outside the gene matches. The CDR3 contains 16 residues. The chain's CDR3 is CASSPGLADLTDTQYF. The CDR3 region has the DNA TGTGCCAGCAGCCCCGGACTAGCAGACCTCACAGATACGCAGTATTTT.

This clonotype was detected many times. V and J are TRBV2 and TRBJ1-2, with D perhaps TRBD1 (6 bases). The CDR3 consists of 14 residues. Germline V gene lookup returns CDR1 SNHLY and CDR2 FYNNEI. Trimming took off 2 bases at V and 3 bases at J, with 10 bases between the two ends. CDR3 DNA: TGTGCCAGCAGTGAAATGGGGGGCGACTATGGCTACACCTTC. It specifies CASSEMGGDYGYTF.

The table lists this clonotype with many counts. The chain employs TRBV7-2 and TRBJ1-5, with a weak D call TRBD1 (5 bases). V was shortened by 5 bases and J by 4 bases, with 9 bases between the two germline ends. Germline V gives CDR1 SGHTA, CDR2 FQGNSA. This CDR3 spans 13 amino acids. DNA of the CDR3: TGTGCCAGCAGCGAAAACAGGAATCAGCCCCAGCATTTT. Translation: CASSENRNQPQHF.

This clonotype was recorded at least ten times. The germline gene is not matched at one end of the junction; a read error may be the cause. The chain couples TRBV18 to TRBJ2-1; 9 bases match TRBD1. Germline loops: CDR1 KGHSH, CDR2 LQKENI. The CDR3 extends over 14 amino acids. CDR3 in amino acids: CASSSGTGYSEQFF. DNA of the CDR3: TGTGCCAGCTCATCCGGGACAGGGTACAGTGAGCAGTTCTTC.